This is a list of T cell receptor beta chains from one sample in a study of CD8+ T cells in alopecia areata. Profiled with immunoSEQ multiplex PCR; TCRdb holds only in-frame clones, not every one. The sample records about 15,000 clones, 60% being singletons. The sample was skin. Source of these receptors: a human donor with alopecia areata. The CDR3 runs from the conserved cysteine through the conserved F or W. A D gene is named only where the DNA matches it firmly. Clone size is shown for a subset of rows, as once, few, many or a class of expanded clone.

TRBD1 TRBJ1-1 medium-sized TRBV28 CASSQGALAFF TGTGCCAGCAGTCAGGGGGCATTAGCTTTCTTT
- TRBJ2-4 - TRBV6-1 CASSENLVRVAKNIQYF TGTGCCAGCAGTGAAAATTTGGTCAGGGTAGCCAAAAACATTCAGTACTTC
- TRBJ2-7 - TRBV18 CASSRKGPDEQYF TGTGCCAGCTCACGAAAGGGTCCCGACGAGCAGTACTTC
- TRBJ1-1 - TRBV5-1 CASSFQGGTEAFF TGCGCCAGCAGTTTTCAGGGCGGCACTGAAGCTTTCTTT
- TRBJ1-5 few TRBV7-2 CASSQNPRGKSNQPQHF TGTGCCAGCAGCCAAAACCCCCGAGGGAAGAGCAATCAGCCCCAGCATTTT
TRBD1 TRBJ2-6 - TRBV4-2 CASSSGQGHLSGANVLTF TGTGCCAGCAGCTCTGGACAGGGACACCTCTCTGGGGCCAACGTCCTGACTTTC
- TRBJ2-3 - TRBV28 CASSFGGVKDTQYF TGTGCCAGCAGTTTCGGGGGAGTAAAAGATACGCAGTATTTT
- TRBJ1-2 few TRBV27 CASSLFWTDGYGYTF TGTGCCAGCAGTTTATTCTGGACAGACGGCTATGGCTACACCTTC
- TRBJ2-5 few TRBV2 CASSVETQYF TGTGCCAGCAGTGTGGAGACCCAGTACTTC
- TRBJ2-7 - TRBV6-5 CASSGRSRGAYEQYF TGTGCCAGCAGTGGGAGGTCCCGAGGCGCGTACGAGCAGTACTTC
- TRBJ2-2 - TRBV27 CASSSQGRTGELFF TGTGCCAGCAGTTCGCAGGGGAGGACCGGGGAGCTGTTTTTT
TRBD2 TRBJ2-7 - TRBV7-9 CASRLAGAYEQYF TGTGCCAGCAGACTAGCGGGAGCCTACGAGCAGTACTTC
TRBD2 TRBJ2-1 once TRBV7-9 CASSFGTSGHYNEQFF TGTGCCAGCAGCTTCGGGACTAGCGGACACTACAATGAGCAGTTCTTC
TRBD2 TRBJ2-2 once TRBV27 CASRKGVAGGVTGELFF TGTGCCAGCAGAAAAGGAGTAGCGGGAGGGGTCACCGGGGAGCTGTTTTTT
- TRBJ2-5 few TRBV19 CASSPIGGEKETQYF TGTGCCAGTAGTCCAATCGGAGGGGAGAAAGAGACCCAGTACTTC
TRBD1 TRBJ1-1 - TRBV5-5 CASSVRQGFATEAFF TGTGCCAGCAGCGTCAGACAGGGTTTTGCCACTGAAGCTTTCTTT
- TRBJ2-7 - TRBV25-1 CASSERRFVDGTYEQYF TGTGCCAGCAGTGAGAGACGTTTCGTTGACGGGACCTACGAGCAGTACTTC
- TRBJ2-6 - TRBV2 CASTFAGANVLTF TGTGCCAGCACGTTCGCTGGGGCCAACGTCCTGACTTTC
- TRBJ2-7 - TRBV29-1 CSVELQDYEQYF TGCAGCGTTGAGTTGCAGGACTACGAGCAGTACTTC
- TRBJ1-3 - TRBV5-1 CASSPLIGGVRSGNTIYF TGCGCCAGCAGCCCCTTAATAGGAGGGGTACGATCTGGAAACACCATATATTTT
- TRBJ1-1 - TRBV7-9 CASSLRFWGVKNTEAFF TGTGCCAGCAGCTTGAGGTTTTGGGGTGTCAAGAACACTGAAGCTTTCTTT
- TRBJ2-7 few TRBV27 CASRTPVRGQGLFEQYF TGTGCCAGCAGAACGCCAGTCCGGGGGCAGGGGCTATTCGAGCAGTACTTC
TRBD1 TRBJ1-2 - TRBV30 CASDRGGSYTF TGTGCCTCCGACAGGGGAGGCAGCTACACCTTC
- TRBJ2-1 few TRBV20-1 CSASPASEQFF TGCAGTGCTTCCCCAGCGAGTGAGCAGTTCTTC
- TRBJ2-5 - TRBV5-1 CASSSIVGVQETQYF TGCGCCAGCAGCTCCATCGTTGGGGTCCAAGAGACCCAGTACTTC
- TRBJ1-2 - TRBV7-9 CASSSGVNYGYTF TGTGCCAGCAGTTCAGGGGTTAACTATGGCTACACCTTC
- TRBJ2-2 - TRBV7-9 CASSLEFHKNTGELFF TGTGCCAGCAGCTTAGAATTCCACAAGAACACCGGGGAGCTGTTTTTT
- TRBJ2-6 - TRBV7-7 CASSLCTKCHKSRANVLTF TGTGCCAGCAGCTTGTGTACTAAGTGCCACAAAAGTCGGGCCAACGTCCTGACTTTC
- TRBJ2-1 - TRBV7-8 CASSLGDSRNEQFF TGTGCCAGCAGCTTAGGAGACAGCCGCAATGAGCAGTTCTTC
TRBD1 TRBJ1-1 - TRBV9 CASSVGTGVAEAFF TGTGCCAGCAGCGTAGGGACAGGGGTGGCTGAAGCTTTCTTT
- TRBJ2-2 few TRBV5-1 CASSLRTATVGELFF TGCGCCAGCAGCTTGAGGACAGCCACCGTCGGGGAGCTGTTTTTT
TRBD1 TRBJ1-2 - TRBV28 CASSPPDRGYGYTF TGTGCCAGCAGCCCCCCGGACAGGGGCTATGGCTACACCTTC
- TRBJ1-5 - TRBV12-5 CASGLDRILQPQHF TGTGCTAGTGGTTTGGACAGGATTTTGCAGCCCCAGCATTTT
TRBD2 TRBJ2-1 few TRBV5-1 CASSLDRGGLVLLWGNEQFF TGCGCCAGCAGCTTGGATCGCGGGGGACTTGTATTACTATGGGGCAATGAGCAGTTCTTC
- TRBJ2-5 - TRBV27 CASSLRSRRGVGTQYF TGTGCCAGCAGTTTAAGGTCGAGGAGGGGCGTGGGGACCCAGTACTTC
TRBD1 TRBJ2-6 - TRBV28 CASSRQQGAAGANVLTF TGTGCCAGCAGTCGCCAGCAGGGGGCGGCTGGGGCCAACGTCCTGACTTTC
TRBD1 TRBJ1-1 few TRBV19 CASSTRQGTTNTEAFF TGTGCCAGTAGTACGAGACAGGGGACTACGAACACTGAAGCTTTCTTT
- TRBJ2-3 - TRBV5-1 CASSLEFVTDTQYF TGCGCCAGCAGCTTGGAGTTTGTCACAGATACGCAGTATTTT
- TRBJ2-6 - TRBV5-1 CASSLDRSGANVLTF TGCGCCAGCAGCTTGGACCGCTCTGGGGCCAACGTCCTGACTTTC
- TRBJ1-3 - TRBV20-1 CSARPNASIYF TGCAGTGCTAGACCCAATGCTTCCATATATTTT
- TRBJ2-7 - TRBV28 CASTRSGQGYEQYF TGTGCCAGCACCCGGTCTGGGCAGGGCTACGAGCAGTACTTC
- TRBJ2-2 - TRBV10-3 CAISRTWTAPGELFF TGTGCCATCAGTAGGACATGGACAGCCCCCGGGGAGCTGTTTTTT
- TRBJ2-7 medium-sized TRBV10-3 CAISESRGEQYF TGTGCCATCAGTGAGTCGAGGGGGGAGCAGTACTTC
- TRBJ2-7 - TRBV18 CASSPQGTEQYF TGTGCCAGCTCACCACAGGGAACCGAGCAGTACTTC
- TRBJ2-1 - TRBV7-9 CASSSPDSKQWFF TGTGCCAGCAGCTCGCCCGACTCTAAGCAGTGGTTCTTC
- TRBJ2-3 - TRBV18 CASSPTSTDTQYF TGTGCCAGCTCACCAACAAGCACAGATACGCAGTATTTT
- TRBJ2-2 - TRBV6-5 CASSYGEVRTGELFF TGTGCCAGCAGTTACGGGGAAGTTAGAACCGGGGAGCTGTTTTTT
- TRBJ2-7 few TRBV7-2 CASTISNRVEQYF TGTGCCAGCACTATCAGTAACAGGGTTGAGCAGTACTTC
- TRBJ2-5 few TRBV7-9 CASSLERGQRQTQYF TGTGCCAGCAGCTTAGAGAGAGGGCAGAGGCAGACCCAGTACTTC
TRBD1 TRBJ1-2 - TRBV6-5 CASRRTGEGYTF TGTGCCAGCAGGAGGACAGGGGAAGGCTACACCTTC
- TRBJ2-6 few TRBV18 CASSPDSGANVLTF TGTGCCAGCTCACCCGACTCTGGGGCCAACGTCCTGACTTTC
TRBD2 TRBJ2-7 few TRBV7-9 CASSQGLAGASYEQYF TGTGCCAGCAGCCAGGGACTAGCGGGAGCATCCTACGAGCAGTACTTC
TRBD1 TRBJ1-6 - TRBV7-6 CASSFRATGGQGGSPLHF TGTGCCAGCAGCTTTCGAGCGACAGGGGGACAGGGGGGATCACCCCTCCACTTT
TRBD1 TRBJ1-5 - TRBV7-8 CASSLTGGNQPQHF TGTGCCAGCAGCTTAACAGGGGGCAATCAGCCCCAGCATTTT